This entry concerns a single T cell receptor beta chain. This specimen comes from a study of shared clonotypes between healthy human individuals. Study-level background: Sampling drew on donors who were a couple of women and three men aged 18 to 49. Per donor, CD8 memory used one plate, CD8 naive used two, CD4 memory used three and CD4 naive used three.

CD45RA+ naive and CD45RA-negative memory subsets were separated from CD4+ cells. Each sorted subset replicate got 200 ng genomic DNA, tens of thousands of genomes. Assay: immunoSEQ multiplex PCR; the TCRdb copy retains only in-frame clones and omits some. The repertoire consists of more than 2 million clones, with more than 90% occurring once and the leading ten covering roughly 0.13%. The sequence derives from a young man in good health. Sequenced sample: naive CD4+ T cells sorted from blood. Subset: CD45RA+ positively selected.

CDR3 residues: CASSSTSRGTDTQYF. CDR3 DNA: TGCGCCAGCAGCTCCACGAGCCGGGGCACAGATACGCAGTATTTT. This chain connects TRBV5-1 to TRBJ2-3; D is unclear. The germline CDR1 and CDR2 sequences are SGHRS and YFSETQ. V lost 3 bases and J lost 1, with 12 bases in between. There are 15 residues in the CDR3.